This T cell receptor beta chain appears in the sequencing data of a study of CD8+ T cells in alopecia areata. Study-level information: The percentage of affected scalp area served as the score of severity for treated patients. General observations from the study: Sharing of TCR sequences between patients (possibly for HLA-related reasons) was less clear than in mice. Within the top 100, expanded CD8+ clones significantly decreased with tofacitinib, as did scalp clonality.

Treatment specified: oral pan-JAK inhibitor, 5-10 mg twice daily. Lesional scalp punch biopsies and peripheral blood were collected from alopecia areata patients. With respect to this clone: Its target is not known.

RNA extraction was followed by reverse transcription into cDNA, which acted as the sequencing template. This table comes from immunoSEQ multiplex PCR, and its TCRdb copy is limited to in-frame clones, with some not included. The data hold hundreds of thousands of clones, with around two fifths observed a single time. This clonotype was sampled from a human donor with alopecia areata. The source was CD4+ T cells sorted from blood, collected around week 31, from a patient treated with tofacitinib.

CDR3 coding DNA: TGCGCCAGCAGCCAAGAACGTGTCAGGGCCTACGAGCAGTACTTC. Protein product: CASSQERVRAYEQYF. This chain links TRBV4-1 with TRBJ2-7; D possibly corresponds to TRBD1 (5 bases). The CDR3 length is 15 residues. Deletions cut 0 bases from V and 2 bases from J, with 11 bases between. Per the germline V gene, CDR1 is MGHRA and CDR2 is YSYEKL.